These T cell receptor beta chains were read from a single sample in a study of T-cell memory formation after mild COVID-19. TCRdb independently ran MiXCR on the 5' RACE reads; one entry per CDR3 protein. The sample includes approximately 300,000 distinct CDR3 sequences, roughly 15% of them seen just once. The sequenced material came from PBMCs or a T cell subset sorted from them (not recorded which). The receptors here all came from a man between 18 and 35 years old who had mild COVID-19 (a few samples of this study predate the infection). Cell type and time point are not known. Both conserved end residues are part of each CDR3. D genes are given only for firm matches. A row's size may be missing; if present it is once, few, many or a size class.

TRBJ2-1 | TRBD1 | TRBV7-6 | few | TGTGCCAGCAGCGCCTGGTGGGGACAGGGGGTAAATGAGCAGTTCTTC | CASSAWWGQGVNEQFF
TRBJ2-5 | TRBD1 | TRBV4-2 | many | TGTGCCAGCAGCCAAGGCGACAGGGGGGAGACCCAGTACTTC | CASSQGDRGETQYF
TRBJ1-4 | - | TRBV7-2 | few | TGTGCCAGCAGCGAGTTTGGCGAAAAACTGTTTTTT | CASSEFGEKLFF
TRBJ2-3 | - | TRBV24-1 | few | TGTGCCACCAGTGATTCAGGGGTAGATACGCAGTATTTT | CATSDSGVDTQYF
TRBJ2-3 | TRBD2 | TRBV5-1 | many | TGCGCCAGCAGCTCAAGTCTAGCGGGGGTAACAGATACGCAGTATTTT | CASSSSLAGVTDTQYF
TRBJ1-2 | TRBD1 | TRBV4-1 | few | TGCGCCAGCAGCCCCCGGGACAGGACCACTTATGGCTACACCTTC | CASSPRDRTTYGYTF
TRBJ2-1 | - | TRBV5-1 | many | TGCGCCAGCAGCTTGGTAGGTGACAACTACAATGAGCAGTTCTTC | CASSLVGDNYNEQFF
TRBJ1-5 | TRBD1 | TRBV19 | few | TGTGCCAGTAGTACGTCAGGGACAGGGCGGCGTCAGCCCCAGCATTTT | CASSTSGTGRRQPQHF
TRBJ1-2 | - | TRBV9 | - | TGTGCCAGCAGCGCCCCGACAGACACGAACTATGGCTACACCTTC | CASSAPTDTNYGYTF
TRBJ1-5 | - | TRBV3-1 | few | TGTGCCAGCAGCCAAGGGGGTCAGCACAATCAGCCCCAGCATTTT | CASSQGGQHNQPQHF
TRBJ1-2 | - | TRBV9 | - | TGTGCCAGCAGCGTAGCGACTTTGGATGGCTACACCTTC | CASSVATLDGYTF
TRBJ2-1 | - | TRBV9 | few | TGTGCCAGCAGCGCGGGGTTCTCCTACAATGAGCAGTTCTTC | CASSAGFSYNEQFF
TRBJ2-3 | - | TRBV20-1 | many | TGCAGTGCTAGAGATCTCCGGGGGCTCACAGATACGCAGTATTTT | CSARDLRGLTDTQYF
TRBJ2-1 | - | TRBV6-6 | - | TGTGCCAGCAGAGCAACCGGGACAACTAATGAGCAGTTCTTC | CASRATGTTNEQFF
TRBJ2-5 | TRBD2 | TRBV7-9 | - | TGTGCCAGCAGCTTCTTATGGCCGGGGGGGCAAGAGACCCAGTACTTC | CASSFLWPGGQETQYF
TRBJ2-1 | TRBD1 | TRBV12-3/TRBV12-4 | few | TGTGCCAGCAGCGGGGACAGGCCGTACAATGAGCAGTTCTTC | CASSGDRPYNEQFF
TRBJ1-6 | TRBD1 | TRBV6-5 | - | TGTGCCAGCAGTTACTCGGCGGGACAGGGGCATTCACCCCTCCACTTT | CASSYSAGQGHSPLHF
TRBJ2-2 | TRBD2 | TRBV29-1 | - | TGCAGCGCCCTAGAGGAGTCCGGGGGGGCCGGGGAGCTGTTTTTT | CSALEESGGAGELFF
TRBJ2-7 | - | TRBV4-2 | few | TGTGCCAGCAGCCACGTGCCCCCCTACGAGCAGTACTTC | CASSHVPPYEQYF
TRBJ1-1 | TRBD1 | TRBV6-2/TRBV6-3 | few | TGTGCCAGCAGAAAGGGACAGTGGGGCTTCAACGAAGCTTTCTTT | CASRKGQWGFNEAFF
TRBJ1-6 | - | TRBV7-9 | many | TGTGCCAGCAGCTTAGGCTTGGGTTATAATTCACCCCTCCACTTT | CASSLGLGYNSPLHF
TRBJ2-1 | - | TRBV20-1 | - | TGCAGTGCTAGGCTGGCTTCTAGGACCCTCCGCCCCGATGAGCAGTTCTTC | CSARLASRTLRPDEQFF
TRBJ2-3 | TRBD1 | TRBV6-6 | few | TGTGCCAGCAGCGCGACCTGGACAGGGGGAGATATGTTGGATACGCAGTATTTT | CASSATWTGGDMLDTQYF
TRBJ2-3 | - | TRBV4-1 | - | TGCGCCAGCAGGGGGACAGGGCGGGGGGATGTCACAGATACGCAGTATTTT | CASRGTGRGDVTDTQYF
TRBJ1-4 | - | TRBV15 | - | TGTGCCACCAGCAGAACCTCTGGGCCCCCTTTTAGGCTACTGTTTTTT | CATSRTSGPPFRLLFF
TRBJ2-1 | - | TRBV6-2/TRBV6-3 | few | TGTGCCAGTTCCCCGGTAGCGGCAAGTACCTACAATGAGCAGTTCTTC | CASSPVAASTYNEQFF
TRBJ1-1 | - | TRBV7-8 | few | TGTGCCAGCAGCTTCGATTCTGGAGTTGAAGCTTTCTTT | CASSFDSGVEAFF
TRBJ2-1 | - | TRBV5-1 | many | TGCGCCAGCGGCCAGTGGGACACCACTGATGAGCAGTTCTTC | CASGQWDTTDEQFF
TRBJ1-3 | - | TRBV4-3 | - | TGCGCCAGCAGCCATCTCCGCGGGGACTCTGGAAACACCATATATTTT | CASSHLRGDSGNTIYF
TRBJ1-5 | - | TRBV7-2 | few | TGTGCCAGCAGCTCCTCCATCAATCAGCCCCAGCATTTT | CASSSSINQPQHF
TRBJ2-7 | TRBD2 | TRBV7-2 | few | TGTGCCAGCAGCCCCGGACTAGCGGGGCCATTCTCCTACGAGCAGTACTTC | CASSPGLAGPFSYEQYF
TRBJ1-2 | - | TRBV2 | few | TGTGCCAGCAGTTGGGATGGCTACACCTTC | CASSWDGYTF
TRBJ2-7 | TRBD1 | TRBV20-1 | few | TGCAGTGCTAGAGACGGACAGGGGGGTTACGAGCAGTACTTC | CSARDGQGGYEQYF
TRBJ2-4 | - | TRBV4-3 | - | TGCGCCAGCAGCCCCACCCGCCGTCTAGCCAAAAACATTCAGTACTTC | CASSPTRRLAKNIQYF
TRBJ1-1 | - | TRBV5-1 | - | TGCGCCAGCAGCTTGAATCCCGACCCCACTGAAGCTTTCTTT | CASSLNPDPTEAFF
TRBJ1-4 | - | TRBV20-1 | - | TGCAGTGCTAGCCCCGGAGGGCCCCGGGAGAAACTGTTTTTT | CSASPGGPREKLFF
TRBJ1-6 | TRBD1 | TRBV5-1 | many | TGCGCCAGCAGCTTGATAGGGACAGTTAATTCACCCCTCCACTTT | CASSLIGTVNSPLHF
TRBJ1-1 | - | TRBV5-1 | - | TGCGCCAGCAGCTCGGACCCGGGGAAGGGGACTGAAGCTTTCTTT | CASSSDPGKGTEAFF
TRBJ1-1 | - | TRBV4-2 | - | TGTGCCAGCAGCCGAGAGCCCCCATCGGGGAGCAACACTGAAGCTTTCTTT | CASSREPPSGSNTEAFF
TRBJ2-3 | TRBD2 | TRBV4-1 | few | TGCGCCAGCTGGGCCAATAGCGGGGGGGCCTCAGATACGCAGTATTTT | CASWANSGGASDTQYF
TRBJ2-2 | TRBD1 | TRBV28 | - | TGTGCCAGCAGTTTGTACAGGGGAAGGGAGCTGTTTTTT | CASSLYRGRELFF
TRBJ1-1 | - | TRBV6-6 | - | TGTGCCAGCAGTTACTTTCGCCCCCGGGGAGGGGACACTGAAGCTTTCTTT | CASSYFRPRGGDTEAFF
TRBJ2-7 | - | TRBV7-6 | - | TGTGCCAGCAGCTCCTCCCGCAGGGGGGCCTTCTACGAGCAGTACTTC | CASSSSRRGAFYEQYF